This TCR beta chain was identified in a study of blood T cells in healthy people across ages. General study points: It was the long-lived donors that had more naive CD4+ cells and higher diversity than aged donors.

Regarding this clonotype: Its matching antigen is unknown.

For the second PCR, which ran for about 6 to 12 cycles, a sample-barcoded 5' primer and a J-beta primer mix were used. One entry per CDR3 protein results from TCRdb running MiXCR on the 5' RACE reads. The repertoire holds roughly 2 million distinct CDR3 sequences, less than 50% seen once, with 2.1% in the top ten. The clonotype was recovered from a woman between 35 and 50 years old in good health. The specimen sequenced was blood.

DNA of the CDR3: TGCAGCGGCCAGCGGGACAATGAGCAGTTCTTC. Its protein is CSGQRDNEQFF. The chain links TRBV29-1 to TRBJ2-1, with a weak D call TRBD2 (6 bases). V shed 7 bases and J shed 5 bases, with 9 bases lying between them. The CDR3 spans 11 residues. The V gene's germline CDR1 is SQVTM and CDR2 ANQGSEA.